One and the same sample provided the 29 T cell receptor beta chains below, sequenced in a study of CD4 T cells in relation to SARS-CoV-2 and coronaviruses. Their target antigens are unknown. The protocol was immunoSEQ multiplex PCR, while the TCRdb copy is restricted to in-frame clones and leaves out a portion. Of about 30,000 clones listed, about three quarters are singletons. The unexposed donors gave CD4+ T cells in about 2010-2019, prior to COVID-19. Isolation of CD4+ T cells took place after roughly nine days in culture. Sample: CD4+ T cells from PBMCs, cultured in vitro. The source is a human donor in good health.

The V call is TRBV3-1 (or the pseudogene TRBV3-2), the J call TRBJ2-5; possible D gene TRBD2, 6 bases. Germline loops: CDR1 LGHDT, CDR2 YNNKEL (reference sequence). The V gene lost 1 base and the J gene lost 1 base, with 10 bases spanning the gap. The CDR3 sequence is 15 residues long. The CDR3 DNA sequence: TGTGCCAGCAGCCAAGGGAGCGGGTTCCAAGAGACCCAGTACTTC. Translating gives CASSQGSGFQETQYF.

This clone was seen a single time. The V call is TRBV5-4, the J call TRBJ2-5; 11 bases fit TRBD2. In germline, CDR1 is SGHNT, CDR2 YYREEE (reference sequence). The CDR3 contains 16 residues. Unmatched junction bases numbered 6, after V lost 0 bases and J lost 5 bases. The CDR3 DNA follows: TGTGCCAGCAGCTTGGACCCTAGCGGGGGGTACGAGACCCAGTACTTC. This gives the protein CASSLDPSGGYETQYF.

This chain uses TRBV18 with TRBJ1-3; a possible D gene is TRBD1 (5 bases). V shed 2 bases and J shed 0 bases, with 8 bases lying between them. Germline loops: CDR1 KGHSH, CDR2 LQKENI. The CDR3 length is 15 residues. Written as DNA, the CDR3 is TGTGCCAGCTCACCAAACAGGAGCTCTGGAAACACCATATATTTT. Residues: CASSPNRSSGNTIYF.

This chain uses TRBV28 with TRBJ1-2; tentatively, D is TRBD1 (5 bases). The CDR3 contains 14 residues. Trimming shortened V by 3 bases and J by 3 bases, and 11 bases separated the two germline ends. Germline CDR1 and CDR2: MDHEN and SYDVKM. The CDR3 protein is CASSFPGYDYGYTF. In DNA, the CDR3 is TGTGCCAGCAGTTTCCCAGGGTACGACTATGGCTACACCTTC.

Only one count was recorded for this clone. The chain combines TRBV4-3 with TRBJ2-3, with 12 bases matching TRBD2. This CDR3 has 19 amino acids. The germline gives CDR1 LGHNA, CDR2 YSLEER. J was trimmed by 3 bases and V by 0 bases; bases with no gene match: 10. This CDR3 reads CASSQDPPPTSGSTDTQYF. CDR3 nucleotide sequence: TGCGCCAGCAGCCAAGACCCCCCCCCGACTAGCGGGAGTACAGATACGCAGTATTTT.

This chain links TRBV6-2 or TRBV6-3 with TRBJ2-1; no reliable D call. Germline values: CDR1 MNHEY, CDR2 SVGEGT. The CDR3 covers 13 residues. With 0 bases removed from V and 11 bases from J, the gap between germline ends came to 11 bases. CDR3 coding DNA: TGTGCCAGCAGTTACTCGGTGTCCCACAAGCAGTTCTTC. Its protein is CASSYSVSHKQFF.

CDR3 in amino acids: CASSLVGGHGTGLEAFF. The DNA for the CDR3 is TGTGCCAGCAGCTTAGTAGGGGGGCATGGGACAGGGCTTGAAGCTTTCTTT. The V and J genes are TRBV11-2 and TRBJ1-1, with TRBD1 matching over 9 bases. Germline values: CDR1 SGHAT, CDR2 FQNNGV. The V and J ends lost 1 base and 7 bases, in that order; junction bases with no gene match: 13. The CDR3 has 17 residues.

The gene calls are TRBV5-1 and TRBJ1-2, with D possibly being TRBD1 (6 bases). The CDR3 has 15 residues. Trimming stripped 4 bases from V and 0 bases from J, with 13 bases between. Germline values: CDR1 SGHRS, CDR2 YFSETQ. The CDR3 DNA is TGCGCCAGCAGCCCTCAGGGGATAACTAACTATGGCTACACCTTC. This sequence encodes CASSPQGITNYGYTF.

The rearrangement joins TRBV3-1 (or the pseudogene TRBV3-2) to TRBJ2-1; 12 bases are a match to TRBD2. CDR3 length: 16 amino acids. Germline CDR1 is LGHDT and CDR2 is YNNKEL (reference sequence). The V and J ends lost 0 bases and 6 bases, in that order; junction bases with no gene match: 3. The CDR3 DNA reads as TGTGCCAGCAGCCAAGATGGGACTAGCGGGCGCAATGAGCAGTTCTTC. Protein product: CASSQDGTSGRNEQFF.

This clone came up once. The chain has TRBV19 and TRBJ2-1; the D gene could be TRBD1 or TRBD2 (5 bases each). Trimming removed 4 bases at V and 9 bases at J, with 13 bases between. The CDR3 is 13 residues long. Germline CDR1 is LNHDA and CDR2 is SQIVND (reference sequence). The CDR3 nucleotides read TGTGCCAGTAGTACCGGGACGAATTCTGAGCAGTTCTTC. Protein product: CASSTGTNSEQFF.

The rearrangement uses TRBV3-1 (or the pseudogene TRBV3-2) and TRBJ2-2; weak D call: TRBD2 (5 bases). This CDR3 is 16 amino acids long. The V end lost 1 base, the J end lost 4 bases, and 13 bases lay between the germline ends. Germline V gene sequence: CDR1 LGHDT, CDR2 YNNKEL (reference sequence). DNA for the CDR3: TGTGCCAGCAGCCAAGTCGGACTGTCGGCCACCGGGGAGCTGTTTTTT. Its translation: CASSQVGLSATGELFF.

V is TRBV20-1 and J is TRBJ2-5; D is unclear. V lost 3 bases to trimming and J lost 4 bases, with 6 bases between them. Germline CDR1 DFQATT, CDR2 SNEGSKA (reference sequence). This CDR3 comprises 11 residues. Written as DNA, the CDR3 is TGCAGTGCTAGTATCTTAGAGACCCAGTACTTC. Translation gives CSASILETQYF.

The chain links TRBV4-1 to TRBJ1-4; TRBD1 matches 7 bases. The CDR3 runs 15 residues. V was clipped by 2 bases and J by 3 bases; unmatched bases: 3. Germline values: CDR1 MGHRA, CDR2 YSYEKL. CDR3 in amino acids: CASSQPGQSNEKLFF. The CDR3 DNA reads as TGCGCCAGCAGCCAACCGGGACAGTCTAATGAAAAACTGTTTTTT.

This clone has just one count. V and J are TRBV4-3 and TRBJ2-1; TRBD2 matches 13 bases. The V gene's germline CDR1 is LGHNA and CDR2 YSLEER. V was pared by 0 bases and J by 5 bases, with 7 bases of the junction left unmatched. This CDR3 region has 18 residues. The CDR3 loop reads CASSQEWGTSGVNNEQFF. CDR3 bases: TGCGCCAGCAGCCAAGAGTGGGGGACTAGCGGGGTCAACAATGAGCAGTTCTTC.

CDR3 sequence: CASSPGQGITDTQYF. The CDR3 coding sequence is TGTGCCAGCAGCCCGGGACAGGGGATCACAGATACGCAGTATTTT. The chain joins TRBV4-2 to TRBJ2-3; 10 bases are shared with TRBD1. CDR1 is LGHNA, CDR2 YNFKEQ, per germline. The CDR3 runs 15 residues. V lost 4 bases to trimming and J lost 2 bases; unmatched junction nucleotides: 3.

As DNA, the CDR3 is TGTGCCTGGAGTGTGTGGGATACGCAGTATTTT. Encoded protein: CAWSVWDTQYF. J is TRBJ2-3 and V is TRBV30; D is undetermined. Germline-derived CDR1 and CDR2 are GTSNPN and SVGIG (reference sequence). The CDR3 runs to 11 residues. V lost 0 bases, J lost 6 bases, and 4 bases lay in between.

The table lists this clone with a few counts. The chain joins TRBV9 to TRBJ2-5; D perhaps matches TRBD2 (5 bases). Germline CDR1 is SGDLS and CDR2 is YYNGEE. The CDR3 sequence is 15 residues long. V lost 0 bases and J 1 base, leaving 10 bases between the germline ends. CDR3 nucleotides: TGTGCCAGCAGCGTAGCTAGCAGCGGCCAAGAGACCCAGTACTTC. This encodes CASSVASSGQETQYF.

The J gene is TRBJ1-2, the V gene TRBV4-1; D perhaps matches TRBD1 (5 bases). Between the trimmed V and J ends, which lost 0 bases and 4 bases, there was a span of 15 bases. CDR1 and CDR2 from the germline V gene are MGHRA and YSYEKL. This CDR3 is built from 16 residues. The CDR3 nucleotides read TGCGCCAGCAGCCAAGATAGAGGTGAGGGGAGCTATGGCTACACCTTC. Translating gives CASSQDRGEGSYGYTF.

This chain joins TRBV19 and TRBJ1-1; TRBD1 might be the D (5 bases). The germline gives CDR1 LNHDA, CDR2 SQIVND (reference sequence). Trimming left V 2 bases short and J 4 bases short, with 17 bases between. The CDR3 contains 16 residues. The CDR3 is CASSITPSGGVTEAFF. CDR3 DNA sequence: TGTGCCAGTAGTATAACCCCCTCGGGGGGAGTCACTGAAGCTTTCTTT.

The rearrangement joins TRBV7-9 to TRBJ2-7; 7 bases align to TRBD2. Germline V gene sequence: CDR1 SEHNR, CDR2 FQNEAQ (reference sequence). This CDR3 is 15 amino acids long. Trimming cost V 5 bases and J 6 bases; bases outside gene matches: 13. The CDR3 region has the DNA TGTGCCAGCAGCCCTATAGCGGGCCGATCTCCCGAGCAGTACTTC. This gives the protein CASSPIAGRSPEQYF. Full variable domain (rest looked up from reference TRBV7-9 and TRBJ2-7): DTGVSQNPRHKITKRGQNVTFRCDPISEHNRLYWYRQTLGQGPEFLTYFQNEAQLEKSRLLSDRFSAERPKGSFSTLEIQRTEQGDSAMYLCASSPIAGRSPEQYFGPGTRLTVT.

This clone was counted between two and nine times. The genes are TRBV24-1 and TRBJ2-2; possible D gene TRBD2, 5 bases. CDR1 and CDR2 from the germline V gene are KGHDR and SFDVKD. Trimming pared 0 bases from V and 4 bases from J, leaving 8 bases between. The CDR3 loop spans 15 amino acids. The CDR3 region has the DNA TGTGCCACCAGTGATTTGGAGGCGGGCACCGGGGAGCTGTTTTTT. Its translation: CATSDLEAGTGELFF.

The J gene is TRBJ2-3, the V gene TRBV11-3, with 9 bases aligning to TRBD1. The CDR3 covers 15 residues. The germline gives CDR1 SGHNT, CDR2 YENEEA. V lost 5 bases and J lost 2; bases outside the gene matches: 5. The CDR3 region has the DNA TGTGCCAGCAGCCCGCGGACAGGGGCCACAGATACGCAGTATTTT. This translates into CASSPRTGATDTQYF.

The chain is built from TRBV11-2 and TRBJ2-1, with 14 bases fitting TRBD2. The V gene's germline CDR1 is SGHAT and CDR2 FQNNGV. V shed 5 bases, J shed 6 bases, and the junction held 3 bases outside the gene matches. This CDR3 contains 15 residues. The CDR3 DNA sequence: TGTGCCAGCAGCCCTGGGACTAGCGGGGGCAATGAGCAGTTCTTC. The encoded protein is CASSPGTSGGNEQFF.

The chain uses TRBV10-3 and TRBJ2-7; D ambiguous. V lost 0 bases and J lost 5, with 5 bases in between. CDR3 size: 12 residues. Germline V CDR1 and CDR2: ENHRY, SYGVKD. The CDR3 here is CAISESSDEQYF. The CDR3, as DNA: TGTGCCATCAGTGAGTCGTCAGACGAGCAGTACTTC.

This clone was found a few times. The chain combines TRBV19 with TRBJ2-2, with D possibly being TRBD2 (6 bases). Between the trimmed V and J ends, which lost 8 bases and 3 bases, there was a span of 13 bases. The CDR3 consists of 14 residues. Germline loops: CDR1 LNHDA, CDR2 SQIVND (reference sequence). The CDR3 DNA reads as TGTGCCAGTCGCCTCGGGAGCCACACCGGGGAGCTGTTTTTT. This gives the protein CASRLGSHTGELFF.

The chain combines TRBV5-6 with TRBJ1-2; 8 bases align to TRBD1. V lost 6 bases and J lost 5; bases outside the gene matches: 9. The CDR3 runs 14 residues. Germline CDR1 and CDR2: SGHDT and YYEEEE. CDR3 region: CASILGQGRYGYTF. DNA for the CDR3: TGTGCCAGCATCCTAGGACAGGGTCGATATGGCTACACCTTC.

The chain joins TRBV6-5 to TRBJ2-7; D gene unclear. In germline, CDR1 is MNHEY, CDR2 SVGAGI. The CDR3 loop spans 15 amino acids. With 7 bases removed from V and 4 bases from J, the gap between germline ends came to 20 bases. CDR3 sequence reads: CASKVTPHLSYEQYF. The CDR3 DNA is TGTGCCAGCAAGGTAACTCCACACCTATCATACGAGCAGTACTTC.

Remarks on this clone: The junction departs from germline at one end; a sequencing error may be responsible. The rearrangement uses TRBV18 and TRBJ2-4, with D uncertain. Germline V gives CDR1 KGHSH, CDR2 LQKENI. The CDR3 consists of 11 residues. The CDR3 sequence is CASSLEATITF. For the CDR3, the DNA is TGTGCCAGCTCACTTGAGGCGACCATCACTTTC. Full variable domain (rest looked up from reference TRBV18 and TRBJ2-4): NAGVMQNPRHLVRRRGQEARLRCSPMKGHSHVYWYRQLPEEGLKFMVYLQKENIIDESGMPKERFSAEFPKEGPSILRIQQVVRGDSAAYFCASSLEATITFGAGTRLSVL.

A single count supports this clone. This chain connects TRBV19 to TRBJ1-4; TRBD1 is a possible D gene (6 bases). The CDR3 is 12 residues long. From germline, CDR1 is LNHDA and CDR2 SQIVND (reference sequence). The germline V and J ends were trimmed by 3 bases and 13 bases, with 12 bases remaining between them. The CDR3 sequence: CASSIQGGGLFF. The DNA for the CDR3 is TGTGCCAGTAGTATTCAAGGAGGGGGACTGTTTTTT.